This T cell receptor (beta chain) was identified during a study of blood T cell repertoires in COVID-19. Looking at the study overall: T cells, B-cell-depleted T cells, or PBMCs supplied cDNA or gDNA.

Sequencing used immunoSEQ multiplex PCR; TCRdb keeps in-frame clones, though not all of them. The repertoire holds more than 90,000 clones, with roughly 80% as singletons. CDR3 length equals 15 residues. V was clipped by 4 bases and J by 4 bases; unmatched bases: 9. Per germline, CDR1 SQVTM and CDR2 ANQGSEA. The sequencing sample was made of peripheral blood. The receptor was isolated from a man in his 70s with acute or convalescent COVID-19. V gene TRBV29-1 combines with J gene TRBJ1-4; 7 bases line up with TRBD1. The DNA for the CDR3 is TGCAGCGTTGGGGGGACAGCGACGGGTAATGAAAAACTGTTTTTT. This sequence encodes CSVGGTATGNEKLFF.